This is a list of T cell receptor beta chains from one sample in a study of blood T cell repertoires in COVID-19. TCRdb's table, derived via immunoSEQ multiplex PCR, lists solely in-frame clones and lacks some. Of 120,000 or so clones in the sample, over 75% were seen once. Sequencing was done on a sample of peripheral blood. These receptors all stem from a man aged 80 or over with active or convalescent COVID-19. Both conserved end residues are part of each CDR3. The order of the fields is V gene, J gene, clone size, D gene, CDR3 DNA, CDR3 protein. A D gene is named only where the DNA matches it firmly. Part of the rows lack a size; the others show once, few, many or a class for expanded clones.

TRBV5-1	TRBJ2-3	.	.	TGCGCCAGCTCGCCCCAAGACATCACAGATACGCAGTATTTT	CASSPQDITDTQYF
TRBV5-1	TRBJ2-5	.	.	TGCGCCAGCAGCTCCCAGGGAGGTCAAGAGACCCAGTACTTC	CASSSQGGQETQYF
TRBV10-3	TRBJ1-2	.	.	TGTGCCATCAGTGCGGGGGGACCTAACTATGGCTACACCTTC	CAISAGGPNYGYTF
TRBV6-4	TRBJ2-2	.	.	TGTGCCAGCAGTGACTCGACTACCGGGGAGCTGTTTTTT	CASSDSTTGELFF
TRBV9	TRBJ1-1	.	TRBD1	TGTGCCAGCAGCGAACTACAGGGGGCTGAAGCTTTCTTT	CASSELQGAEAFF
TRBV9	TRBJ2-1	.	.	TGTGCCAGCAGCCCTCGCACTTCGTCCTACAATGAGCAGTTCTTC	CASSPRTSSYNEQFF
TRBV7-9	TRBJ2-5	.	TRBD1	TGTGCCAGCAGCTTATTCCCCAGGGGGCAGCAAGAGACCCAGTACTTC	CASSLFPRGQQETQYF
TRBV12-3/TRBV12-4	TRBJ1-5	few	TRBD1	TGTGCCAGCAGATTGGGACAGAATCAGCCCCAGCATTTT	CASRLGQNQPQHF
TRBV13	TRBJ1-1	.	.	TGTGCCAGCAGCTTAGTGAACAACGCCAAGGAAGCTTTCTTT	CASSLVNNAKEAFF
TRBV3-1/TRBV3-2	TRBJ1-2	.	.	TGTGCCAGCAGCAGCGGTCGTGGCTACACCTTC	CASSSGRGYTF
TRBV15	TRBJ1-4	.	.	TGTGCCACCAGCAGAGGGGAGCTAAGGGAAAAACTGTTTTTT	CATSRGELREKLFF
TRBV30	TRBJ1-3	.	.	TGTGCCAGCCCGGGTTCCAGCTCTGGAAACACCATATATTTT	CASPGSSSGNTIYF
TRBV11-2	TRBJ1-1	once	.	TGTGCCAGCAGCTTACAGGGGATGAACACTGAAGCTTTCTTT	CASSLQGMNTEAFF
TRBV19	TRBJ1-1	.	.	TGTGCCAGTAGTATCGTACAGGAGAAAGCTTTCTTT	CASSIVQEKAFF
TRBV19	TRBJ2-2	.	TRBD2	TGTGCCAGTAGGGTGAGCGGGGGGCCAGTGGACACCGGGGAGCTGTTTTTT	CASRVSGGPVDTGELFF
TRBV7-9	TRBJ2-7	.	TRBD1	TGTGCCAGCAGCCGAACCCTAGGACAGGGGGCTTCCTACGAGCAGTACTTC	CASSRTLGQGASYEQYF
TRBV27	TRBJ1-1	.	TRBD1	TGTGCCAGCAGTCAGGGGTACAGGGGAGCTGAAGCTTTCTTT	CASSQGYRGAEAFF
TRBV4-3	TRBJ2-5	.	TRBD2	TGCGCCTACTTGTTCCCCCGGGCTAGCGGGAGGGCCGCAGAGACCCAGTACTTC	CAYLFPRASGRAAETQYF
TRBV9	TRBJ1-6	.	TRBD1	TGTGCCAGCAGCACCGGACAGGGCGGGTATAATTCACCCCTCCACTTT	CASSTGQGGYNSPLHF
TRBV2	TRBJ1-5	.	.	TGTGCCAGCGCCCCGGTTCAGGTGGCTCAGCCCCAGCATTTT	CASAPVQVAQPQHF
TRBV6-5	TRBJ1-5	once	.	TGTGCCAGCACCATGAATGCACGGGGTCAGCCCCAGCATTTT	CASTMNARGQPQHF
TRBV4-1	TRBJ1-5	.	.	TGCGCCAGCAGCCAAGCCCTTAATCGGGGGGATCAGCCCCAGCATTTT	CASSQALNRGDQPQHF
TRBV6-5	TRBJ2-7	.	TRBD2	TGTGCCAGCAGCCCGCGGGCGGGGGGCCTCTACGAGCAGTACTTC	CASSPRAGGLYEQYF
TRBV6-5	TRBJ2-3	once	.	TGTGCCAGCAGTTACTCTTCCAGGACAGATACGCAGTATTTT	CASSYSSRTDTQYF